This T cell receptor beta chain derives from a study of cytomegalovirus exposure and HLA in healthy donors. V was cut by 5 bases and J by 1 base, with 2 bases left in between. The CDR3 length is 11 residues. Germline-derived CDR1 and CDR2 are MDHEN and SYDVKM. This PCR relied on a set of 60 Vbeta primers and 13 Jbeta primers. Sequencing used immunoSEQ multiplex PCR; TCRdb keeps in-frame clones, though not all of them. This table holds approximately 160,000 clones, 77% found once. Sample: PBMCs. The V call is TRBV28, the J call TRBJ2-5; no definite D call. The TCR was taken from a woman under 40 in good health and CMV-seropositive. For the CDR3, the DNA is TGTGCCAGCAGTCTCCAAGAGACCCAGTACTTC. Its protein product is CASSLQETQYF.